This entry lists 8 T cell receptor beta chains sequenced from one sample in a study of blood T cells in healthy people across ages. PCR was performed a second time for about 7 to 11 cycles using a sample-barcoded 5' primer and a J-beta primer mix. Each CDR3 protein is one row after TCRdb ran MiXCR on the 5' RACE reads. The table has 540,000 or so distinct CDR3 sequences, approximately 25% seen once. These same data were also listed under a study on T cells of mothers and their children.

Sequences were obtained from blood. All receptors derive from a boy between 10 and 17 years old in good health.

Here the CDR3 DNA reads TGCAGTGCTAGAGATGGTGGGGAGACCCAGTACTTC. Translating it yields CSARDGGETQYF. This chain joins TRBV20-1 and TRBJ2-5; no clear D gene. Deletions cut 0 bases from V and 5 bases from J, with 7 bases between. The germline V gene has CDR1 DFQATT and CDR2 SNEGSKA (reference sequence). The CDR3 contains 12 residues.

Many counts were recorded for this clonotype. The chain uses TRBV6-1 and TRBJ2-7, with 9 bases fitting TRBD2. After removal of 2 bases from V and 2 bases from J, the junction contained 4 bases not matched to a gene. Germline CDR1 MNHNS, CDR2 SASEGT. This CDR3 has 15 residues. This chain's CDR3 is CASSERASGAYEQYF. Written as DNA, the CDR3 is TGTGCCAGCAGTGAAAGGGCTAGCGGGGCCTACGAGCAGTACTTC.

This clonotype appeared many times. The chain recombines TRBV12-3 or TRBV12-4 with TRBJ1-1; 7 bases fit TRBD1. This CDR3 contains 13 residues. The J segment lost 5 bases and the V segment lost 3 bases, leaving 3 bases of the junction unmatched. The CDR3 loop is CASSLGRGTEAFF. The CDR3 DNA follows: TGTGCCAGCAGTTTGGGCAGGGGGACTGAAGCTTTCTTT.

The J gene is TRBJ2-5, the V gene TRBV6-2 or TRBV6-3; no definite D call. V was clipped by 0 bases and J by 3 bases, with 14 bases between them. Germline CDR1 and CDR2: MNHEY and SVGEGT. The CDR3 is made up of 16 amino acids. CDR3 residues: CASSYSTSSWEETQYF. The CDR3 coding sequence is TGTGCCAGCAGTTACTCGACATCTTCATGGGAAGAGACCCAGTACTTC.

The rearrangement uses TRBV10-3 and TRBJ1-1; 7 bases align to TRBD1. Per the germline V gene, CDR1 is ENHRY and CDR2 is SYGVKD. The CDR3 totals 17 residues. After removal of 2 bases from V and 2 bases from J, the junction contained 11 bases not matched to a gene. Written as DNA, the CDR3 is TGTGCCATCAGTGAGCCAACTAAGGGACAGCCTAACACTGAAGCTTTCTTT. It yields the protein CAISEPTKGQPNTEAFF.

This clonotype was seen only a few times. V gene TRBV19 combines with J gene TRBJ2-5; weak D call: TRBD2 (5 bases). The end of the DNA aligns better with TRBJ2-1, so the J call may be wrong. The CDR3 sequence is 15 residues long. Germline V gives CDR1 LNHDA, CDR2 SQIVND (reference sequence). The CDR3 spells CASSMGTGFWNEQFF. The CDR3 nucleotides are TGTGCCAGTAGTATGGGTACGGGGTTTTGGAATGAGCAGTTCTTC.

The V and J genes are TRBV12-3 or TRBV12-4 and TRBJ2-7; D not certain. The V gene lost 8 bases and the J gene lost 3 bases, with 14 bases spanning the gap. The CDR3 contains 13 residues. This CDR3 reads CASRSGLNYEQYF. The CDR3 coding sequence is TGTGCCAGCCGGTCGGGCTTAAACTACGAGCAGTACTTC.

The chain employs TRBV27 and TRBJ2-1, with 9 positions matching TRBD1. The CDR3 runs 14 residues. J lost 9 bases, V lost 2 bases, and 5 bases had no gene match. Germline V gene lookup returns CDR1 MNHEY and CDR2 SMNVEV (reference sequence). The CDR3 spells CASSLRGTGFEQFF. The CDR3 DNA is TGTGCCAGCAGTTTAAGGGGGACAGGGTTTGAGCAGTTCTTC.